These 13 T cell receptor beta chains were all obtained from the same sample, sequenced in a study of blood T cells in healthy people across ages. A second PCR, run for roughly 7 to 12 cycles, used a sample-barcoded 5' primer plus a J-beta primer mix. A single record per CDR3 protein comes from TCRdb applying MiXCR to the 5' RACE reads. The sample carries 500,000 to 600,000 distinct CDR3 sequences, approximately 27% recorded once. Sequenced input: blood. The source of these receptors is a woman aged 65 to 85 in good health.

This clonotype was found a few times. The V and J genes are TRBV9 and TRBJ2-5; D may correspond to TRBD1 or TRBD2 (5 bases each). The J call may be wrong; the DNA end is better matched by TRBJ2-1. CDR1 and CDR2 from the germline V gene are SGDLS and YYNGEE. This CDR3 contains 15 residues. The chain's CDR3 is CASSASGTPPSEQFF. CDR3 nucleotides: TGTGCCAGCAGCGCGTCCGGGACGCCTCCGAGTGAGCAGTTCTTC.

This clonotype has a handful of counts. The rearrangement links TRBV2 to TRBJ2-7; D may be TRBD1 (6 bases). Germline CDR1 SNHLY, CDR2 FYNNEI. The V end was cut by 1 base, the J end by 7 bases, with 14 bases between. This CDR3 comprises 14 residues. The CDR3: CASSEGTEKGEQYF. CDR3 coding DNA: TGTGCCAGCAGTGAAGGGACAGAAAAGGGTGAGCAGTACTTC.

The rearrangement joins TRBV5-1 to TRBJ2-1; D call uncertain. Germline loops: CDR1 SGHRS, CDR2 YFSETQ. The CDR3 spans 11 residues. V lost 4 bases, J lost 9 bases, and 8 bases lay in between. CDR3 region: CASSQNGEQFF. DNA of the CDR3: TGCGCCAGCAGCCAAAACGGTGAGCAGTTCTTC.

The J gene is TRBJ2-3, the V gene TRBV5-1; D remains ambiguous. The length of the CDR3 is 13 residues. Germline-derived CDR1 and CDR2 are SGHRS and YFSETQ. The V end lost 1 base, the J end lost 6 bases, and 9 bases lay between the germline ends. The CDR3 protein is CASSLNARDTQYF. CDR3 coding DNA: TGCGCCAGCAGCTTGAATGCTAGGGATACGCAGTATTTT. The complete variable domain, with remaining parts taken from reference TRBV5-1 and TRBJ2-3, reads KAGVTQTPRYLIKTRGQQVTLSCSPISGHRSVSWYQQTPGQGLQFLFEYFSETQRNKGNFPGRFSGRQFSNSRSEMNVSTLELGDSALYLCASSLNARDTQYFGPGTRLTVL.

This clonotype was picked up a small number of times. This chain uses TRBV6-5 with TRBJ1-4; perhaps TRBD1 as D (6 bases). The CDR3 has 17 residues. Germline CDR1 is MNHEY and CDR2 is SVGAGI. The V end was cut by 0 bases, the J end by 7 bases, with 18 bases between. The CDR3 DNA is TGTGCCAGCAGTTACTCGAGCTCGAGGGGGGGGAGTGAAAAACTGTTTTTT. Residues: CASSYSSSRGGSEKLFF.

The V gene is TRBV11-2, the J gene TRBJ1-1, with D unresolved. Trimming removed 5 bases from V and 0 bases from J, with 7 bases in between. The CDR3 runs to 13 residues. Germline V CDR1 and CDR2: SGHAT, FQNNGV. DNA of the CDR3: TGTGCCAGCAGCCGAGCACTGAACACTGAAGCTTTCTTT. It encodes CASSRALNTEAFF.

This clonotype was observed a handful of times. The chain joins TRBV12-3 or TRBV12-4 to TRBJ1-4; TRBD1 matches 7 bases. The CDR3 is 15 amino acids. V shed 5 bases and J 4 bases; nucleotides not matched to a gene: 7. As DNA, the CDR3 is TGTGCCAGCAGTCCCCTGGGACAGTATAATGAAAAACTGTTTTTT. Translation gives CASSPLGQYNEKLFF.

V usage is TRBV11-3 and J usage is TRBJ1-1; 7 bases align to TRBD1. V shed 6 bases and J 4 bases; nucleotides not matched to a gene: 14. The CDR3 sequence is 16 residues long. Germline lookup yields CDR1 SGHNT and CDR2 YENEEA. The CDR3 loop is CASSEQGPQGGTEAFF. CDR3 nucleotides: TGTGCCAGCAGTGAACAGGGGCCCCAGGGAGGCACTGAAGCTTTCTTT.

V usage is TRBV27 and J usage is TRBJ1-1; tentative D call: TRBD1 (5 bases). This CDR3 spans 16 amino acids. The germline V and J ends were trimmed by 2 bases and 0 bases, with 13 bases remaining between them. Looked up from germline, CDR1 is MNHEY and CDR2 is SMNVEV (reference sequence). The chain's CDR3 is CASSLRGGLVNTEAFF. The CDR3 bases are TGTGCCAGCAGTTTACGGGGGGGATTAGTGAACACTGAAGCTTTCTTT.

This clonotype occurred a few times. The DNA for the CDR3 is TGCGCCAGCAGCAGGCAGGGCGGGACGTCGACCTCCTACGAGCAGTACTTC. It yields the protein CASSRQGGTSTSYEQYF. This chain uses TRBV5-1 with TRBJ2-7, with D perhaps matching TRBD2 (6 bases). Per germline, CDR1 SGHRS and CDR2 YFSETQ. Trimming stripped 4 bases from V and 0 bases from J, with 20 bases between. This CDR3 region has 17 residues.

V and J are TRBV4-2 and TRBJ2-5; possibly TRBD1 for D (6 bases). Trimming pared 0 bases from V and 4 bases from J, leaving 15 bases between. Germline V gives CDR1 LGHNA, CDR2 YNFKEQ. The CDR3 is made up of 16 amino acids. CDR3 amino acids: CASSQDGQGWGETQYF. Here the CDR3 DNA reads TGTGCCAGCAGCCAAGACGGCCAGGGGTGGGGAGAGACCCAGTACTTC.

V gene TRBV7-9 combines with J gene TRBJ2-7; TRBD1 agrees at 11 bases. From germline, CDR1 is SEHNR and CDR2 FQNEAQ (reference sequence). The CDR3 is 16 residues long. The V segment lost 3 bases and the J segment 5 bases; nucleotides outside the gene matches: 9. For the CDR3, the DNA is TGTGCCAGCAGCTTGTATATCGGACAGGGGGCAGACGAGCAGTACTTC. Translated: CASSLYIGQGADEQYF.

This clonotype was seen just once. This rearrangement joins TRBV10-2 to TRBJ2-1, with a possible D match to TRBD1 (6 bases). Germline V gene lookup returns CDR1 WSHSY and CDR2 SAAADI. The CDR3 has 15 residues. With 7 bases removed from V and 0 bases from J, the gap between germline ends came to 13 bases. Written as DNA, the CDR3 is TGCGCCAGCATTACGGACAGTCTCTCCTACAATGAGCAGTTCTTC. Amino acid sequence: CASITDSLSYNEQFF.